Sequencing of this T cell receptor (beta chain) was carried out in a study of blood T cell repertoires in COVID-19 (dated by TCRdb to between 2020 and 2021). The study in broad terms: The collaborator samples originated in the United States, Italy and Spain and spanned the acute and convalescent phases of COVID-19. The prospective study material was composed of cDNA or gDNA derived from T cells, B-cell-depleted T cells, or PBMCs. Deeply sampled blood TCRbeta repertoires from subjects exposed to, actively infected with, or recovered from COVID-19 were included in the dataset. The repertoires were released in a freely available public database meant as a resource for research on the immune response to SARS-CoV-2. The samples were drawn from two sources: the first 160 participants of the ongoing ImmuneRACE study, and about 1,300 subjects contributed by 6 global collaborators. Sample metadata almost always included a de-identified subject ID, COVID-19 status, age in years and sex. Where HLA class I and class II types were available, the types were taken from metadata supplied by the sample provider, not from assay-based typing.

Only one count was recorded for this clone. Which antigen it targets is not known. Qualities for individual bases were not recorded, and no much larger clone is one base off. Each collaborating institution followed its own protocols to collect whole blood in K2EDTA tubes. For TCRbeta analysis, collaborator samples were shipped as frozen whole blood, as isolated PBMCs, or as DNA extracted from either sample type. The CDR3 runs 16 residues from the cysteine to the phenylalanine. Just CDR3 DNA is preserved here, 48 bases in frame from base 1. The germline ends are 19 bases apart after V is trimmed by 0 bases and J by 6 bases. The germline V gene encodes CDR1 SGHRS and CDR2 YFSETQ. The immunoSEQ Assay, a bias-controlled multiplex PCR, was used to amplify TCRbeta CDR3 regions from genomic DNA. The study's processing was this. The number of nucleated cells in each sample was estimated from the amplification of reference gene primers within the assay. Sequence reads were collapsed and filtered to measure the absolute abundance of every unique TCRbeta CDR3 rearrangement. For each sample, productive Simpson clonality was calculated as the square root of Simpson's diversity index over productive rearrangements. Entries here come from immuneACCESS through TCRdb and include only in-frame sequences with V and J called. Some clones fail to appear in such tables; in the studies checked, an unresolved V gene covers under half of the shortfall, and the cause of the remainder is unknown. That table gives V, J and clone size, and the DNA gave D and trimming. Recorded for this sample are about 30,000 clones; 80% to 90% of them occurred a single time. The top ten hold about 24% of the sample.

Here is what the overall study found, with its caveats: The amount of clinical and demographic metadata varied by source and participant and was provided uncurated.

The material sequenced was peripheral blood. The chain joins TRBV5-1 to TRBJ2-7; TRBD2 could be the D gene, as 5 bases match. The TCR originated in a human donor with active COVID-19. The donor label of this sample is uncertain. The CDR3 reads CASSLATSGSVGEQYF. The DNA sequence follows: TGCGCCAGCAGCTTGGCCACCTCGGGGTCCGTCGGCGAGCAGTACTTC.